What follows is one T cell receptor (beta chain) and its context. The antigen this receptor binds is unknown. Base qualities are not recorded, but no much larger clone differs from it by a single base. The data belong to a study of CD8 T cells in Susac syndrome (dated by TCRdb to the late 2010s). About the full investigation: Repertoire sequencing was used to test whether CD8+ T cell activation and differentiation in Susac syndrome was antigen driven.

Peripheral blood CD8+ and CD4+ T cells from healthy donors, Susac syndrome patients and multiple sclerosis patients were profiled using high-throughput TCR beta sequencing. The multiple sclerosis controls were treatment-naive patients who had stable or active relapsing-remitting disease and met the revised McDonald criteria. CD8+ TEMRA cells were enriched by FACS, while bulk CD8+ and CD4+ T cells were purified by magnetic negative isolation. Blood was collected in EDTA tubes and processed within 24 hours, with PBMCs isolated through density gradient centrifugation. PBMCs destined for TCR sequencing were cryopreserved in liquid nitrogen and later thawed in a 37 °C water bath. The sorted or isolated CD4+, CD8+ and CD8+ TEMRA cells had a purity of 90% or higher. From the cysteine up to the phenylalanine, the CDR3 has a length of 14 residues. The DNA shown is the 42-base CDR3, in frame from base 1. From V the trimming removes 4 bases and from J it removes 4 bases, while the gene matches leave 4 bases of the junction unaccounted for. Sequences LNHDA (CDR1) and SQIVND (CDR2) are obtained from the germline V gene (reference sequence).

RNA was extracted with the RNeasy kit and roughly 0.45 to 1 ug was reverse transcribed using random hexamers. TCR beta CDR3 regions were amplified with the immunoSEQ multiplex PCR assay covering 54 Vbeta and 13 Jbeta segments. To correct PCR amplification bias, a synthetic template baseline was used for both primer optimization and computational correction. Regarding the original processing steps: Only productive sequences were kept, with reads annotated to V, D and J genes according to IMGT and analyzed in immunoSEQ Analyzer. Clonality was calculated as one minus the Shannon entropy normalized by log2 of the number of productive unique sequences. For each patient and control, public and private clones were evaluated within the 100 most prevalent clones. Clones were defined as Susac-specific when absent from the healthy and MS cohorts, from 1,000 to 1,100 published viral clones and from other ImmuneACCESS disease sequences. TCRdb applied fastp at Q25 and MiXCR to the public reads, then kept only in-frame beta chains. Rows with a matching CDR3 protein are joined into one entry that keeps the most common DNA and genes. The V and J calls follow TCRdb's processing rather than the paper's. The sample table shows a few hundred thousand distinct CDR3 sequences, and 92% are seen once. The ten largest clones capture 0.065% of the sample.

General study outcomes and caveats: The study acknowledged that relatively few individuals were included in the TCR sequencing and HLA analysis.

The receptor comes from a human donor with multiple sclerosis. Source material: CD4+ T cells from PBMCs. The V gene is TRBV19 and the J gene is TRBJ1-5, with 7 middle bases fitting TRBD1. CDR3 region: CASSSQQGNQPQHF. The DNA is TGTGCCAGTAGTAGTCAACAGGGGAATCAGCCCCAGCATTTT.